The clone carrying this T cell receptor beta chain was recorded a few times. Its antigen remains unknown. This CDR3 contains 14 residues. With 0 bases removed from V and 2 bases from J, the gap between germline ends came to 8 bases. Germline V gives CDR1 MNHEY, CDR2 SVGAGI. A single record per CDR3 protein comes from TCRdb applying MiXCR to the reads. The table has roughly 600,000 distinct CDR3 sequences, approximately 24% seen once. The sample comes from a study of T cell repertoires in cytomegalovirus infection. Study-wide background: Through public TCR beta signatures, both CMV infection and matching HLA type were indicated. Study conclusions and caveats: There were HLA-C-restricted CMV-specific TCR beta clonotypes dominating the ex vivo response. Adding up the frequency of public TCR beta families identified people who carried CMV plus the relevant HLA.

This rearrangement joins TRBV6-5 to TRBJ2-7, with D unresolved. This TCR was sampled from a human donor in good health (CMV status not recorded). Some clones in this sample may be carry-over from other donors' samples. The sequenced material came from CD8+ T cells from PBMCs. In nucleotides, the CDR3 is TGTGCCAGCAGTTACTCGCACAGTGCCTACGAGCAGTACTTC. Protein: CASSYSHSAYEQYF.